This is a list of T cell receptor beta chains from one sample in a study of cytomegalovirus exposure and HLA in healthy donors. This table comes from immunoSEQ multiplex PCR, and its TCRdb copy is limited to in-frame clones, with some not included. The table lists around 240,000 clones, roughly 87% of them singletons. Sequencing was performed on PBMCs. The source is a woman in her 40s in good health and CMV-seropositive. The CDR3 runs from the conserved cysteine through the conserved F or W. A D gene is named only where the DNA matches it firmly. Not all rows give a size; the values are once, few, many and, for expanded clones, a class.

TRBJ2-7,TRBV6-5,.,TRBD1,CASSPDRQYPYEQYF,TGTGCCAGCAGTCCGGACAGGCAGTACCCCTACGAGCAGTACTTC
TRBJ2-1,TRBV4-2,.,TRBD2,CASSQTLAADYNEQFF,TGTGCCAGCAGCCAGACCCTAGCGGCTGATTACAATGAGCAGTTCTTC
TRBJ1-3,TRBV7-8,.,TRBD1,CASSFTRIPTGGFNTIYF,TGTGCCAGCAGCTTCACCCGTATACCCACAGGGGGCTTCAACACCATATATTTT
TRBJ2-7,TRBV4-2,.,.,CASSQASAVASYEQYF,TGTGCCAGCAGCCAAGCGAGCGCTGTCGCCTCCTACGAGCAGTACTTC
TRBJ2-1,TRBV2,.,.,CASSGLAHEQFF,TGTGCCAGCAGTGGACTGGCGCATGAGCAGTTCTTC
TRBJ2-5,TRBV7-2,.,TRBD2,CASSLVSSGKGEQYF,TGTGCCAGCAGCTTAGTTTCTAGCGGGAAAGGGGAGCAGTACTTC
TRBJ2-3,TRBV5-1,.,TRBD2,CASSLTSGGARDTQYF,TGCGCCAGCAGCTTGACTAGCGGGGGGGCCAGGGATACGCAGTATTTT
TRBJ1-5,TRBV6-1,.,.,CASSQDRDQPQHF,TGTGCCAGCAGTCAGGACAGAGATCAGCCCCAGCATTTT
TRBJ1-1,TRBV19,.,.,CASSFQGGTEAFF,TGTGCCAGTAGTTTCCAAGGGGGCACTGAAGCTTTCTTT
TRBJ2-2,TRBV7-8,.,.,CASSQGHGNTGELFF,TGTGCCAGCAGCCAGGGACACGGGAACACCGGGGAGCTGTTTTTT
TRBJ1-4,TRBV11-3,.,.,CASTLHGQSEKLFF,TGTGCCAGCACCCTGCATGGACAGAGTGAAAAACTGTTTTTT
TRBJ2-7,TRBV9,.,TRBD2,CASSVEGAGGEQYF,TGTGCCAGCAGCGTAGAGGGAGCGGGAGGTGAGCAGTACTTC
TRBJ2-1,TRBV11-3,.,.,CASSWATGEQFF,TGTGCCAGCAGCTGGGCGACGGGGGAGCAGTTCTTC
TRBJ1-4,TRBV6-6,once,.,CASRESGEEKLFF,TGTGCCAGCAGGGAGTCCGGAGAAGAAAAACTGTTTTTT
TRBJ2-1,TRBV18,.,.,CASSPGPSDLPRGEQFF,TGTGCCAGCTCACCCGGACCTAGCGACCTCCCGCGGGGTGAGCAGTTCTTC
TRBJ1-5,TRBV19,.,.,CASSIDWRGSQPQHF,TGTGCCAGTAGTATAGACTGGCGGGGGTCCCAGCCCCAGCATTTT
TRBJ1-2,TRBV13,.,TRBD1,CASSFIQGADGTNYGYTF,TGTGCCAGCAGCTTCATACAGGGGGCCGATGGAACTAACTATGGCTACACCTTC
TRBJ2-5,TRBV7-2,.,.,CASSRTWGDETQYF,TGTGCCAGCAGCCGCACGTGGGGGGATGAGACCCAGTACTTC
TRBJ2-1,TRBV19,.,TRBD2,CASSVVSGGRYVFEQFF,TGTGCCAGTAGTGTGGTTTCGGGCGGGAGGTACGTTTTTGAGCAGTTCTTC
TRBJ2-7,TRBV7-8,.,TRBD2,CASSLGTSGSHEQYF,TGTGCCAGCAGCTTAGGGACTAGCGGGAGCCACGAGCAGTACTTC
TRBJ1-5,TRBV13,.,.,CASSLSREGNQPQHF,TGTGCCAGCAGCTTATCGAGGGAAGGCAATCAGCCCCAGCATTTT
TRBJ2-7,TRBV6-6,few,.,CASRGSGGRRNEQYF,TGTGCCAGCAGGGGGTCCGGGGGGCGCAGGAACGAGCAGTACTTC
TRBJ1-4,TRBV10-3,.,TRBD1,CAIRGQVNEKLFF,TGTGCCATCAGGGGACAGGTAAACGAAAAACTGTTTTTT
TRBJ2-1,TRBV7-2,.,.,CASSFRGADEQFF,TGTGCCAGCAGCTTCCGGGGGGCGGATGAGCAGTTCTTC
TRBJ2-7,TRBV5-6,.,TRBD1,CASSFRGTGNYEQYF,TGTGCCAGCAGCTTCAGAGGGACAGGGAACTACGAGCAGTACTTC
TRBJ2-2,TRBV4-2,.,TRBD2,CASSQRVGPGLNTGELFF,TGTGCCAGCAGCCAAAGGGTGGGGCCGGGACTAAACACCGGGGAGCTGTTTTTT
TRBJ2-7,TRBV10-3,.,.,CAILSGGLAASSYEQYF,TGTGCCATCCTTAGTGGGGGGCTAGCGGCATCCTCCTACGAGCAGTACTTC
TRBJ2-5,TRBV30,.,.,CAWRKTGQETQYF,TGTGCCTGGAGAAAAACAGGGCAAGAGACCCAGTACTTC
TRBJ1-1,TRBV30,.,.,CAWRRGNTEAFF,TGTGCCTGGAGGCGGGGGAACACTGAAGCTTTCTTT
TRBJ1-2,TRBV6-5,.,.,CASSYGNVGYGYTF,TGTGCCAGCAGTTACGGCAACGTCGGGTATGGCTACACCTTC
TRBJ2-3,TRBV15,.,.,CATSRDSRSSIRYF,TGTGCCACCAGCAGAGATTCGCGGTCGTCTATAAGGTATTTT
TRBJ2-7,TRBV7-2,.,TRBD2,CASSLAGRAYEQYF,TGTGCCAGCAGCCTCGCCGGGAGGGCCTACGAGCAGTACTTC
TRBJ1-5,TRBV6-1,.,TRBD1,CASGDRAWSQPQHF,TGTGCCAGCGGGGACAGGGCCTGGAGTCAGCCCCAGCATTTT